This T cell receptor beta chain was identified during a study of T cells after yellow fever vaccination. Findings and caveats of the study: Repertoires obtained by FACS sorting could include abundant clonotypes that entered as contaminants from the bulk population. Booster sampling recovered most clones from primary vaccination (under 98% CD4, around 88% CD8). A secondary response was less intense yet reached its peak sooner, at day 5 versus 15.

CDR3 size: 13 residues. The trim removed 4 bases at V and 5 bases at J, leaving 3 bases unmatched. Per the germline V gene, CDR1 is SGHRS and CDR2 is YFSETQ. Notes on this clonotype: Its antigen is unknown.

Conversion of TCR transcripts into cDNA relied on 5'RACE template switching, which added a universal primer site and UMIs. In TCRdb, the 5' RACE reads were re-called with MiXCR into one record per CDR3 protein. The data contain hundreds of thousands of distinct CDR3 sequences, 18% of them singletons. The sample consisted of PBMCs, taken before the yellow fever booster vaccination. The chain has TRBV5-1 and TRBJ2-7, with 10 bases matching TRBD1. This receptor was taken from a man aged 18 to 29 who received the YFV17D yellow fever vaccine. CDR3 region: CASSIGQGDEQYV. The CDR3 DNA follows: TGCGCCAGCAGCATAGGACAGGGGGACGAGCAGTACGTC.